Given below is one TCR beta chain in context. CDR1 is SGHRS, CDR2 YFSETQ, per germline. This CDR3 contains 14 residues. Trimming removed 7 bases from V and 2 bases from J; junction bases left unmatched: 3. Treatment here: roughly 18 received Ad26.COV2.S at low or high dose, single or two shots; 5 received placebo; per-sample allocation not given. The samples date from day 63 after the first vaccine or placebo injection. This vaccine is an Ad26 vector that expresses the Wuhan-strain SARS-CoV-2 spike. The data originate from a study of Ad26.COV2.S vaccination and SARS-CoV-2 variants. In the study overall: In the study, Ad26.COV2.S was injected intramuscularly once, or twice 56 days apart.

Sequencing used immunoSEQ multiplex PCR; TCRdb keeps in-frame clones, though not all of them. The table has more than 300,000 clones, around four fifths seen once; the top ten hold approximately 2%. This TCR came from a person between 18 and 65 years old who received the Ad26.COV2.S COVID-19 vaccine or a placebo. Source: peripheral blood, taken in a trial of Ad26.COV2.S vaccine versus placebo. This sequence joins TRBV5-1 and TRBJ2-3; 11 nucleotides align to TRBD2. For the CDR3, the DNA is TGCGCCAGCCGACTAGCGGGGTACACAGATACGCAGTATTTT. Its translation is CASRLAGYTDTQYF.